The sequence of this T cell receptor beta chain was determined in a study of blood T cells in healthy people across ages. This clonotype was seen a few times. Sample-barcoded 5' priming and a J-beta primer mix drove a second PCR of 7 to 11 cycles. TCRdb reprocessed the 5' RACE reads with MiXCR, giving one entry per CDR3 protein. The sample lists about 780,000 distinct CDR3 sequences, about half seen once, with roughly 18% in the top ten. For every donor, a draw yielded around 10 milliliters of peripheral blood. Material for sequencing was blood. The sequence was obtained from a man aged 80 or over in good health.

The DNA for the CDR3 is TGCGCCAGCAGCTTGGCCTTAGCGGGGTACACCGGGGAGCTGTTTTTT. This translates into CASSLALAGYTGELFF. The chain links TRBV5-1 to TRBJ2-2; the match to TRBD2 covers 8 bases. CDR1 and CDR2 from the germline V gene are SGHRS and YFSETQ. The V gene end was trimmed by 0 bases and the J gene end by 3 bases; junction bases not matched to a gene: 4. This CDR3 spans 16 amino acids.